The rows below give T cell receptor beta chains drawn from one sample of a study of identical twins. TCRdb re-called the 5' RACE reads through MiXCR, storing one row per CDR3 protein. This sample has around 250,000 distinct CDR3 sequences, with 7% found just once. These sequences were also reported in another study, on yellow fever vaccine responses in identical twins.

The sample consisted of memory (CD45RO+) T cells sorted from blood. The receptor set was obtained from a woman aged 18-35 years in good health. The CDR3 runs from the conserved cysteine through the conserved F or W.

v_gene: TRBV20-1; j_gene: TRBJ2-1; CDR3aa: CSASPLTEQFF
v_gene: TRBV5-5; j_gene: TRBJ2-5; CDR3aa: CASSSGHRGNQETQYF
v_gene: TRBV6-6; j_gene: TRBJ2-1; CDR3aa: CATSRDGYNEQFF
v_gene: TRBV2; j_gene: TRBJ2-1; CDR3aa: CASSDSVILSSSSFF
v_gene: TRBV20-1; j_gene: TRBJ2-1; CDR3aa: CSARDSGGSYNEQFF
v_gene: TRBV3-1; j_gene: TRBJ2-1; CDR3aa: CASSQVGLEQFF
v_gene: TRBV20-1; j_gene: TRBJ1-1; CDR3aa: CSGLGDRNEAFF
v_gene: TRBV15; j_gene: TRBJ1-3; CDR3aa: CATSIQGGGNTIYF
v_gene: TRBV10-2; j_gene: TRBJ2-1; CDR3aa: CASSEWSTSNEQFF
v_gene: TRBV7-9; j_gene: TRBJ2-7; CDR3aa: CASRLGNYEQYF
v_gene: TRBV10-3; j_gene: TRBJ2-5; CDR3aa: CAISESKAQETQYF
v_gene: TRBV7-2; j_gene: TRBJ2-1; CDR3aa: CASSLVGGGPGNEQFF
v_gene: TRBV6-5; j_gene: TRBJ2-7; CDR3aa: CASSYSQGSYEQYF
v_gene: TRBV20-1; j_gene: TRBJ2-1; CDR3aa: CSASQNYNEQFF
v_gene: TRBV7-9; j_gene: TRBJ2-7; CDR3aa: CASSLWKPTRSEQYF
v_gene: TRBV29-1; j_gene: TRBJ2-2; CDR3aa: CSVGSSGTSNTGELFF
v_gene: TRBV6-2/TRBV6-3; j_gene: TRBJ2-7; CDR3aa: CASFNAGESYEQYF
v_gene: TRBV5-1; j_gene: TRBJ1-2; CDR3aa: CASRPGQMANYGYTF
v_gene: TRBV15; j_gene: TRBJ2-1; CDR3aa: CATSRAGTSGSLSSYNEQFF
v_gene: TRBV29-1; j_gene: TRBJ2-1; CDR3aa: CSVGTAGTAYNEQFF
v_gene: TRBV10-3; j_gene: TRBJ2-2; CDR3aa: CAISERQGGTGELFF
v_gene: TRBV4-1; j_gene: TRBJ1-5; CDR3aa: CASSQVGRGARNQPQHF
v_gene: TRBV6-5; j_gene: TRBJ1-5; CDR3aa: CASSSASNQPQHF
v_gene: TRBV3-1; j_gene: TRBJ1-1; CDR3aa: CASRQGASNTEAFF
v_gene: TRBV7-7; j_gene: TRBJ2-5; CDR3aa: CASSLGPGGAGQETQYF
v_gene: TRBV5-1; j_gene: TRBJ2-4; CDR3aa: CASSLNYGLAKNIQYF
v_gene: TRBV28; j_gene: TRBJ2-3; CDR3aa: CASSLWQIPDTQYF
v_gene: TRBV28; j_gene: TRBJ1-1; CDR3aa: CASSLPGLNTEAFF
v_gene: TRBV6-6; j_gene: TRBJ1-5; CDR3aa: CASSLQVNQPQHF
v_gene: TRBV6-1; j_gene: TRBJ2-5; CDR3aa: CASSEYHGQGGQETQYF
v_gene: TRBV18; j_gene: TRBJ2-7; CDR3aa: CASSPPIRGHEQYF
v_gene: TRBV7-9; j_gene: TRBJ1-4; CDR3aa: CASSFRGLSLEKLFF
v_gene: TRBV11-2; j_gene: TRBJ2-6; CDR3aa: CASSLRGHGVGGANVLTF
v_gene: TRBV6-4; j_gene: TRBJ2-1; CDR3aa: CASSHDRVGTSGTYNEQFF
v_gene: TRBV14; j_gene: TRBJ2-1; CDR3aa: CASSPGTSGSREFF
v_gene: TRBV20-1; j_gene: TRBJ2-5; CDR3aa: CSARRGTSGETQYF
v_gene: TRBV5-6; j_gene: TRBJ2-2; CDR3aa: CASSYQNTGGELFF
v_gene: TRBV3-1; j_gene: TRBJ2-5; CDR3aa: CASSQTTEETQYF
v_gene: TRBV29-1; j_gene: TRBJ2-5; CDR3aa: CSVAGNRETQYF
v_gene: TRBV20-1; j_gene: TRBJ1-1; CDR3aa: CSARDGLREAFF
v_gene: TRBV5-1; j_gene: TRBJ2-2; CDR3aa: CASRPGTSRFAGELFF
v_gene: TRBV27; j_gene: TRBJ2-6; CDR3aa: CASRQTSGANVLTF
v_gene: TRBV3-1; j_gene: TRBJ1-1; CDR3aa: CASSQSGTEAFF
v_gene: TRBV20-1; j_gene: TRBJ2-1; CDR3aa: CSARYIAPSAEQFF
v_gene: TRBV11-2; j_gene: TRBJ2-1; CDR3aa: CASKQRGLTYNEQFF
v_gene: TRBV20-1; j_gene: TRBJ2-1; CDR3aa: CSAEGTSYEQFF
v_gene: TRBV6-4; j_gene: TRBJ2-2; CDR3aa: CASSDSTGAAGELFF
v_gene: TRBV20-1; j_gene: TRBJ1-5; CDR3aa: CSARAGSQPQHF
v_gene: TRBV2; j_gene: TRBJ2-1; CDR3aa: CTFSSRRGASSYNEQFF
v_gene: TRBV7-9; j_gene: TRBJ1-5; CDR3aa: CARTICREYSNQPQHF